This T cell receptor (beta chain) is from a study of follicular helper T cells after annual influenza vaccination. For the study at large: For some subjects, blood spans the 2013-2014, 2014-2015 and 2015-2016 annual vaccinations.

The time point is: 2015-2016 season, pre-vaccination. Donors were community-dwelling with no influenza vaccine in the prior 6 months. Trimming removed 7 bases at V and 2 bases at J, with 8 bases between. Germline V CDR1 and CDR2: MNHEY, SVGAGI. CDR3 size: 13 residues. Findings and limits, study-wide: Day 7 ICOS+CD38+ clones later appeared mostly in ICOS-CD38- cTfh. Change in circulating plasmablasts correlated with ICOS+CD38+ cTfh clonality change.

A remark on this clone: Its specificity is not known.

The table came from immunoSEQ multiplex PCR; TCRdb's copy has only in-frame clones and leaves some out. The profile shows fewer than 11,000 clones, approximately 84% of them singletons. The source was CXCR5+ CD38- circulating T follicular helper cells from blood, collected on the day of influenza vaccination. Subset: circulating Tfh, non-naive CD4+CXCR5+PD-1+ (ICOS+CD38+ or ICOS-CD38-). The TCR originated in an adult who received the influenza vaccine. The gene calls are TRBV6-5 and TRBJ2-2; no reliable D call. The CDR3 sequence is CASIDTNTGELFF. The CDR3 DNA reads as TGTGCCAGCATAGACACAAACACCGGGGAGCTGTTTTTT.